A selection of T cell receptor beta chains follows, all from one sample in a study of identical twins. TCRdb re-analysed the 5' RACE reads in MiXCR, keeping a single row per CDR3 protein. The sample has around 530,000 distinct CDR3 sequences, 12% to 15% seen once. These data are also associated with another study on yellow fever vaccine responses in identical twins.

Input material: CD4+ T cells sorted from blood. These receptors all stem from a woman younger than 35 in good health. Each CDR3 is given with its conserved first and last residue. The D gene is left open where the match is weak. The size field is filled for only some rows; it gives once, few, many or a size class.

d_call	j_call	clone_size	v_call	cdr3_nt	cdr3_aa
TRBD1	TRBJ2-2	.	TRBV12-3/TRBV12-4	TGTGCCAGCAGTTTAGGACAGGGGGTTATCCCCGGGGAGCTGTTTTTT	CASSLGQGVIPGELFF
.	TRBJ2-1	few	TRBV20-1	TGCAGTGCAAGCCGTCCTACAGAGTACAATGAGCAGTTCTTC	CSASRPTEYNEQFF
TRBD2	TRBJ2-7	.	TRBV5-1	TGCGCCAGCAGCTTGACCTGGGCGGGAGTCTACGAGCAGTACTTC	CASSLTWAGVYEQYF
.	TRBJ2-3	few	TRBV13	TGTGCCAGCAGCTCGCGGACGGATACTAGCACAGATACGCAGTATTTT	CASSSRTDTSTDTQYF
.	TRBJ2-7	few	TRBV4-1	TGCGCCAGCAGCCAACCAGGGGGGACCTACGAGCAGTACTTC	CASSQPGGTYEQYF
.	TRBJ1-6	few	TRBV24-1	TGTGCCACCAGGCCGGGGGAATGGGATTCACCCCTCCACTTT	CATRPGEWDSPLHF
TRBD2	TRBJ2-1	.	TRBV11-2	TGTGCCAGCAGCGGGACTAGCGTCTCCTACAATGAGCAGTTCTTC	CASSGTSVSYNEQFF
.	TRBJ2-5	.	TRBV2	TGTGCCAGCAGAGAAACGGGACATGACCAAGAGACCCAGTACTTC	CASRETGHDQETQYF
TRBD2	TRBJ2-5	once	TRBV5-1	TGCGCCAGCAGCCCGATGACTAGCGGGGGGCTAGAAGAGACCCAGTACTTC	CASSPMTSGGLEETQYF
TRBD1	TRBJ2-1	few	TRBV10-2	TGCGCCAGCAGTGCCCTCGGGACAGGGGTAAATGAGCAGTTCTTC	CASSALGTGVNEQFF
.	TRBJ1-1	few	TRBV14	TGTGCCAGCAGCCAAGATCTTGGGCACCTGAAAGCTGAAGCTTTCTTT	CASSQDLGHLKAEAFF
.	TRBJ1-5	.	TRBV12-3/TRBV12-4	TGTGCCAGCAGTACCCGCCTCACTGGCAAGCCCCAGCATTTT	CASSTRLTGKPQHF
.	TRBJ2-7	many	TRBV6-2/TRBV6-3	TGTGCCAGCAGTTCCATAAACTCCTACGAGCAGTACTTC	CASSSINSYEQYF
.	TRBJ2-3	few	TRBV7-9	TGTGCCAGCAGCTTACAGGGTCCCCCGGATACGCAGTATTTT	CASSLQGPPDTQYF
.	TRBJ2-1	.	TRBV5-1	TGCGCCAGCAGCGTCTCGTACTCGGTTGAGCAGTTCTTC	CASSVSYSVEQFF
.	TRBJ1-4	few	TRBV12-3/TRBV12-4	TGTGCCAGCAGTCCGCAGGGGAATCGTGAAAAACTGTTTTTT	CASSPQGNREKLFF
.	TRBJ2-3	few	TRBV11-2	TGTGCCAGCAGCTTTGTGGGGGCCGGGGGGGATACGCAGTATTTT	CASSFVGAGGDTQYF
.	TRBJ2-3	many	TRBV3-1	TGTGCCAGCAGCCACAACACAGATACGCAGTATTTT	CASSHNTDTQYF
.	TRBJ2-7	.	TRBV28	TGTGCCAGCCGCCAGACCTACTACGAGCAGTACTTC	CASRQTYYEQYF